This entry describes one T cell receptor (beta chain). The antigen remains undetermined. This CDR3 has 14 residues. Germline CDR1 SGHTA, CDR2 FQGNSA. V dropped 1 base and J dropped 3 bases, with 10 bases sitting between them. This record comes from a study of shared clonotypes between healthy human individuals. Sequenced by immunoSEQ multiplex PCR; TCRdb stores in-frame clones only, minus some. The sample yields some 550,000 clones, around 97% seen once. Study-level results: Rarefaction exposed incomplete sorted-subset sequencing despite large depth. Four donors shared approximately 5% of their naive CD4 clonotypes.

Sequenced material: naive CD4+ T cells sorted from blood. The subset is: CD45RA+ positively selected. V gene TRBV7-2 combines with J gene TRBJ2-7; D gene ambiguous. The clonotype comes from a woman aged 25 to 45 in good health. CDR3 sequence: CASSLGLRDYEQYF. CDR3 bases: TGTGCCAGCAGCTTAGGTCTCAGAGACTACGAGCAGTACTTC.